The 19 T cell receptor beta chains below all came from one sample that was sequenced in a study of metastatic and nonmetastatic thyroid tumors. Patients were all untreated before their thyroid surgery. Using MiXCR, TCRdb reanalyzed the PCR reads. Altogether some 14,000 clones are present, about 31% being singletons, with the ten largest covering roughly 26%. Sequencing used tumor tissue. Receptor source: a female donor with papillary thyroid cancer or a benign thyroid nodule (not recorded which). Some clones in this sample may be carry-over from other donors' samples.

This clone has just a few counts. This chain connects TRBV6-1 to TRBJ1-2, with D tentatively TRBD1 (5 bases). The CDR3 covers 13 residues. Germline V lookup: CDR1 MNHNS, CDR2 SASEGT. The DNA of the CDR3 is TGTGCTACCGGTCCGGGGCCTAACTATGGCTACACCTTC. It translates to CATGPGPNYGYTF.

Comment on this clone: A read error may produce the germline difference seen at one junction end. The chain couples TRBV6-1 to TRBJ2-2; D might be TRBD2 (5 bases). The CDR3 spans 14 residues. Germline CDR1 MNHNS, CDR2 SASEGT. CDR3 in amino acids: CATERLSNTWELFF. The CDR3 DNA sequence: TGTGCCACCGAACGACTATCGAACACCTGGGAGCTGTTTTTT.

V is TRBV7-6 and J is TRBJ2-7, with D possibly matching TRBD2 (7 bases). The CDR3 has 15 amino acids. The germline V and J ends were trimmed by 5 bases and 4 bases, with 18 bases remaining between them. Germline V gene lookup returns CDR1 SGHVS and CDR2 FNYEAQ. CDR3 sequence: CASSGGGHAKYEQYF. DNA for the CDR3: TGTGCCAGCAGCGGCGGGGGCCACGCTAAATACGAGCAGTACTTC.

The chain recombines TRBV30 with TRBJ1-4; D is uncertain. V was clipped by 0 bases and J by 15 bases, with 14 bases between them. Germline lookup yields CDR1 GTSNPN and CDR2 SVGIG (reference sequence). CDR3 length: 12 residues. The CDR3 loop reads CAWSVLKERVFF. DNA for the CDR3: TGTGCCTGGAGTGTATTAAAGGAAAGGGTGTTTTTT. Using reference TRBV30 and TRBJ1-4 for the parts outside the CDR3, the full variable domain is SQTIHQWPATLVQPVGSPLSLECTVEGTSNPNLYWYRQAAGRGLQLLFYSVGIGQISSEVPQNLSASRPQDRQFILSSKKLLLSDSGFYLCAWSVLKERVFFGSGTQLSVL.

Only one count was recorded for this clone. The chain uses TRBV3-1 and TRBJ1-2; a weak D match, TRBD1 (5 bases). Trimming took 2 bases from V and 8 from J, leaving 18 bases between them. The CDR3 extends over 15 amino acids. Germline V gives CDR1 LGHDT, CDR2 YNNKEL (reference sequence). Here the CDR3 DNA reads TGTGCCAGCAGCCAATCTCCAGCACAGGTGGAAGGCTACACCTTC. Translating gives CASSQSPAQVEGYTF.

This clone came up many times. V is TRBV12-3 or TRBV12-4 and J is TRBJ2-1; D unclear. The CDR3 totals 15 residues. The germline V and J ends were trimmed by 3 bases and 3 bases, with 12 bases remaining between them. CDR3 sequence (DNA): TGTGCCAGCAGTTTCGGCGGAGAGGACTACAATGAGCAGTTCTTC. Its translation: CASSFGGEDYNEQFF.

The gene calls are TRBV7-9 and TRBJ2-3; either TRBD1 or TRBD2 may supply D (5 bases each). This CDR3 spans 14 amino acids. The germline CDR1 and CDR2 sequences are SEHNR and FQNEAQ (reference sequence). The V end lost 11 bases, the J end lost 4 bases, and 19 bases lay between the germline ends. The CDR3 DNA reads as TGTGCCGGTATGGGGGATAGGATCTCAGATACGCAGTATTTT. Translation gives CAGMGDRISDTQYF.

The V call is TRBV20-1, the J call TRBJ1-1, with TRBD1 as a possible D gene (6 bases). The V end lost 3 bases, the J end lost 5 bases, and 19 bases lay between the germline ends. Germline CDR1 reads DFQATT; CDR2 reads SNEGSKA (reference sequence). The CDR3 has 15 residues. CDR3 sequence: CSARYGGLGETEAFF. The CDR3, as DNA: TGCAGTGCTAGGTATGGGGGCCTTGGGGAGACTGAAGCTTTCTTT.

This clone is termed medium-sized (0.01 to 0.1%). The chain combines TRBV19 with TRBJ2-7; TRBD1 matches 10 bases. V shed 8 bases and J 7 bases; nucleotides not matched to a gene: 5. Germline assignment: CDR1 LNHDA and CDR2 SQIVND (reference sequence). CDR3 length: 12 amino acids. The CDR3 reads CASSGTGDEQYF. CDR3 nucleotides: TGTGCCAGTTCCGGGACAGGGGATGAGCAGTACTTC.

The J gene is TRBJ2-7, the V gene TRBV4-2, with D unresolved. Germline CDR1 is LGHNA and CDR2 is YNFKEQ. The CDR3 is 14 amino acids. V lost 0 bases and J lost 4, with 10 bases in between. CDR3 sequence reads: CASSQDYSWYEQYF. In DNA form, the CDR3 reads TGTGCCAGCAGCCAAGACTACTCCTGGTACGAGCAGTACTTC.

The chain couples TRBV19 to TRBJ2-2; D ambiguous. Germline V CDR1 and CDR2: LNHDA, SQIVND (reference sequence). Trimming took off 8 bases at V and 0 bases at J, with 19 bases between the two ends. The CDR3 is 17 amino acids. The CDR3 DNA follows: TGTGCCAGTGGGAACAGATTAATGATTACGAACACCGGGGAGCTGTTTTTT. Translated: CASGNRLMITNTGELFF.

This clone was recorded many times. V is TRBV9 and J is TRBJ2-1, with 7 bases matching TRBD2. The CDR3 sequence is 18 residues long. V shed 5 bases and J 0 bases; nucleotides not matched to a gene: 14. Germline CDR1 and CDR2: SGDLS and YYNGEE. CDR3 loop: CASSGGTISPSSYNEQFF. CDR3 nucleotide sequence: TGTGCCAGCAGTGGAGGGACTATTTCACCTAGCTCCTACAATGAGCAGTTCTTC.

This clone rates as medium-sized (0.01 to 0.1%). The chain has TRBV6-1 and TRBJ1-1; the D is unclear. CDR3 length equals 12 residues. Germline V gene lookup returns CDR1 MNHNS and CDR2 SASEGT. Deletions cut 5 bases from V and 8 bases from J, with 12 bases between. The CDR3 is CASSKSPQEAFF. The CDR3 DNA reads as TGTGCCAGCAGTAAATCCCCACAGGAAGCTTTCTTT.

Within the sample, this clone is medium-sized. V is TRBV11-3 and J is TRBJ2-3, with D unclear. Germline assignment: CDR1 SGHNT and CDR2 YENEEA. The CDR3 length is 12 residues. The ends were cut back, 5 bases at V and 7 bases at J, with 10 bases in the middle. CDR3 loop: CASSLGSNTQYF. The CDR3 nucleotides are TGTGCCAGCAGCCTCGGAAGCAATACGCAGTATTTT.

In regard to this clone: The junction departs from the called germline gene at one end, perhaps through a read error. The rearrangement uses TRBV4-1 and TRBJ2-7, with D maybe TRBD1 (7 bases). The CDR3 sequence is 15 residues long. In germline, CDR1 is MGHRA, CDR2 YSYEKL. Written as DNA, the CDR3 is TGCCCCAGCAGCCGCGGGACAGATACTTCCTACGAGAACTACTTC. It yields the protein CPSSRGTDTSYENYF.

In its sample, this clone is medium-sized (0.01 to 0.1%). The gene calls are TRBV6-1 and TRBJ1-6; D remains ambiguous. The germline V and J ends were trimmed by 5 bases and 9 bases, with 14 bases remaining between them. In germline, CDR1 is MNHNS, CDR2 SASEGT. The CDR3 runs to 14 residues. The CDR3 coding sequence is TGTGCCAGCAGTCCTCGCAAGGCCCCTTCACCCCTCCACTTT. Translated, it gives CASSPRKAPSPLHF.

The chain is built from TRBV4-2 and TRBJ2-7, with a possible D match to TRBD1 (6 bases). Deletions cut 2 bases from V and 4 bases from J, with 15 bases between. CDR3 size: 15 residues. Per germline, CDR1 LGHNA and CDR2 YNFKEQ. CDR3 loop: CASSQYRDISYEQYF. The CDR3 nucleotides are TGTGCCAGCAGCCAATACAGGGATATCTCTTACGAGCAGTACTTC.

This clone was seen once. CDR3 DNA: TGTGCCAGCGGGAGGGAGACCCAGTACTTC. Its protein product is CASGRETQYF. V usage is TRBV6-1 and J usage is TRBJ2-5, with D perhaps matching TRBD2 (6 bases). The CDR3 contains 10 residues. The germline V and J ends were trimmed by 8 bases and 5 bases, with 6 bases remaining between them. The V gene's germline CDR1 is MNHNS and CDR2 SASEGT.

J is TRBJ2-7 and V is TRBV11-2, with 8 bases that match TRBD2. This CDR3 is 14 amino acids long. With 5 bases clipped from V and 1 base from J, the junction kept 4 bases outside the gene matches. Looked up from germline, CDR1 is SGHAT and CDR2 is FQNNGV. The CDR3 protein is CASSITSGSYEQYF. CDR3 sequence (DNA): TGTGCCAGCAGCATAACTAGCGGTTCCTACGAGCAGTACTTC.